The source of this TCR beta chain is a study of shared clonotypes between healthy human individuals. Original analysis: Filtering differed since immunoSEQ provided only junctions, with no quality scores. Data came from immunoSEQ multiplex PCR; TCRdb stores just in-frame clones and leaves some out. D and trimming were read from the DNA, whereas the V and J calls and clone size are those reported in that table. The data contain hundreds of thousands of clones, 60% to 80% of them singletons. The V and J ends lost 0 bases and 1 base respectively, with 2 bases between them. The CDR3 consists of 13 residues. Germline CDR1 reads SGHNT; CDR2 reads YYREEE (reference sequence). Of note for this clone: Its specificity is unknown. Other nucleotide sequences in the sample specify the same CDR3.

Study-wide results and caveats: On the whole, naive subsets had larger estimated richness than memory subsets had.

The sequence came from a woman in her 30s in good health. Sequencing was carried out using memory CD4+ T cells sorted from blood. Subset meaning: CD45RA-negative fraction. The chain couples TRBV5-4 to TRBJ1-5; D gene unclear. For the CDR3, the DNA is TGTGCCAGCAGCTTGGACAGCAATCAGCCCCAGCATTTT. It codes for CASSLDSNQPQHF.